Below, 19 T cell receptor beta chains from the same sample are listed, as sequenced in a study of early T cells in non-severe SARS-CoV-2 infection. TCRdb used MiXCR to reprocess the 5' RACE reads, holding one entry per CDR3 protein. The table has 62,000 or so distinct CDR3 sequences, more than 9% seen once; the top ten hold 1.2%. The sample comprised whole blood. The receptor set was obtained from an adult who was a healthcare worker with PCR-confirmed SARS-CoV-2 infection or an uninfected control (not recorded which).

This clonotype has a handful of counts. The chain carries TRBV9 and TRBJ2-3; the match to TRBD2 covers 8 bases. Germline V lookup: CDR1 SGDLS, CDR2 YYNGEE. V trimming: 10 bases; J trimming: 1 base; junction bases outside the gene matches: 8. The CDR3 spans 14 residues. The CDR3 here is CAVTAGDRTDTQYF. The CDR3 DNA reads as TGTGCCGTCACAGCGGGAGACCGCACAGATACGCAGTATTTT.

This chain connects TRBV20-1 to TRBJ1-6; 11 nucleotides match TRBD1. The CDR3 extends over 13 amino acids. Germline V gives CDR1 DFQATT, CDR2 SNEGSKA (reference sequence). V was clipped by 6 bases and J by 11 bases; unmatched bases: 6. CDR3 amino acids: CSAQGTGGTPLHF. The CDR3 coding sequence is TGCAGTGCGCAGGGGACAGGGGGTACACCCCTCCACTTT.

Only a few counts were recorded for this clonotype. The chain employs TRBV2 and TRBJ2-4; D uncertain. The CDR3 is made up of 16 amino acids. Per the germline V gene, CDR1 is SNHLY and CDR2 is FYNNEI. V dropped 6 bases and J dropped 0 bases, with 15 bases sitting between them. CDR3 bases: TGTGCCAGCAGCCAAGACGGAAATCTAGCCAAAAACATTCAGTACTTC. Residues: CASSQDGNLAKNIQYF.

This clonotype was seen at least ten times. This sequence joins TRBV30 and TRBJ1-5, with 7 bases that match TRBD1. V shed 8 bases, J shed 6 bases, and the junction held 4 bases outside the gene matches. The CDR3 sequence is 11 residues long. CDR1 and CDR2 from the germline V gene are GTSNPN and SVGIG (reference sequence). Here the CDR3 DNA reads TGTGCCGGGACAGCCGGTCAGCCCCAGCATTTT. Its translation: CAGTAGQPQHF.

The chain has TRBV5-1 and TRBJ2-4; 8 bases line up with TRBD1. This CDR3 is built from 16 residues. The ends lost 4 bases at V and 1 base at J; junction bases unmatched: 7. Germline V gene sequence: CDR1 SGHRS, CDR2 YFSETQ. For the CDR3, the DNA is TGCGCCAGCAGCGCAGGACAGGGCGCGGCCAAAAACATTCAGTACTTC. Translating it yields CASSAGQGAAKNIQYF.

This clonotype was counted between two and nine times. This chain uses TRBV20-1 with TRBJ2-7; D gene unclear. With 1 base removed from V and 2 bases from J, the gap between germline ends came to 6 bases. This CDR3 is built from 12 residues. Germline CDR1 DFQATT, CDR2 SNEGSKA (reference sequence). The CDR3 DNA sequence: TGCAGTGCTAGAGGGAAGGCCTACGAGCAGTACGTC. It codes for CSARGKAYEQYV.

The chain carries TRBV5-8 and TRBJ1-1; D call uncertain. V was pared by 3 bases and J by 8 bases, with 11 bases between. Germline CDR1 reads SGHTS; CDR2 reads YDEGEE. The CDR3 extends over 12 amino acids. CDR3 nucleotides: TGTGCCAGCAGCTCGGACTTGACAGAAGCTTTCTTT. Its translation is CASSSDLTEAFF.

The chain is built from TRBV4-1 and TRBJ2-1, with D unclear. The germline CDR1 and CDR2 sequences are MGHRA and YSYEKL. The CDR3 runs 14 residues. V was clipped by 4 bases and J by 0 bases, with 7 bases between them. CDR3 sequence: CASSPLGSYNEQFF. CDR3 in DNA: TGCGCCAGCAGCCCGCTGGGCTCCTACAATGAGCAGTTCTTC.

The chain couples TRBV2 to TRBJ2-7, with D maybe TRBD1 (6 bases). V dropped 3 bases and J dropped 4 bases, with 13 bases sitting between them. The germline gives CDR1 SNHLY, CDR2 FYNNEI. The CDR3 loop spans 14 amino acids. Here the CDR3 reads CASSDRQVSYEQYV. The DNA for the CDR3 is TGTGCCAGCAGTGACCGACAGGTCTCGTACGAGCAGTACGTC.

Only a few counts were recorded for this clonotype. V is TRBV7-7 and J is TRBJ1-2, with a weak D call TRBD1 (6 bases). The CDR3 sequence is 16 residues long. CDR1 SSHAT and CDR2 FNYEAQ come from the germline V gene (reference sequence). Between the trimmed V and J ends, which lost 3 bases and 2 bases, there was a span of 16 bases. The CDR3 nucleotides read TGTGCCAGCAGCTTTCCCATGCCAGGGGAGAACTATGGCTACACCTTC. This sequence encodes CASSFPMPGENYGYTF.

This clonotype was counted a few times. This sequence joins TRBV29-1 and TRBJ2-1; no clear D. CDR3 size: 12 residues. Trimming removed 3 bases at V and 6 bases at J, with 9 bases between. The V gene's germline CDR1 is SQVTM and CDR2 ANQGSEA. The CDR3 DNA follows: TGCAGCGTTGATCATAGTTTCAATGAGCAGTTCTTC. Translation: CSVDHSFNEQFF.

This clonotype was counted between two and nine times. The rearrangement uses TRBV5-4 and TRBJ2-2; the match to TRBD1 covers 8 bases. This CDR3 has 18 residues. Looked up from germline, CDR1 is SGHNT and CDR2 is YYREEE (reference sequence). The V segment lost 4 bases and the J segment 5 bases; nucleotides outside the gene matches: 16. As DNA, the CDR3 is TGTGCCAGCAGCCCGGCGGGGCGAGGACAGGGATATACCGGGGAGCTGTTTTTT. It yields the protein CASSPAGRGQGYTGELFF.

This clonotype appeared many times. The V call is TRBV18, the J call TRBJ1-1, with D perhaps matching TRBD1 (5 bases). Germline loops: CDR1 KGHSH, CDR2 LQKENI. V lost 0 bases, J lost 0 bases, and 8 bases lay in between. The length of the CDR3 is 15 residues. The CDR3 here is CASSPPGGLNTEAFF. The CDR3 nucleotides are TGTGCCAGCTCACCACCGGGGGGTTTGAACACTGAAGCTTTCTTT.

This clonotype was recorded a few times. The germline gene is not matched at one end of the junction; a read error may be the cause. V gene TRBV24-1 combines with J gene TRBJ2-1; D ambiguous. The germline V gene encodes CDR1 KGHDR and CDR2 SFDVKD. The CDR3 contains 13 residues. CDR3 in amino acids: CATSETHYNEQFF. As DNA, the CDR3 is TGTGCCACGAGTGAGACCCACTACAATGAGCAGTTCTTC.

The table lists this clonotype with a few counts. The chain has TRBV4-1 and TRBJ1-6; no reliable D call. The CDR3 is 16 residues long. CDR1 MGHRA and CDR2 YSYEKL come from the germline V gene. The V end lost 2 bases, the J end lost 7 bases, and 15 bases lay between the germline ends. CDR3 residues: CASSQWTGETNSPLHF. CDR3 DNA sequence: TGCGCCAGCAGCCAATGGACGGGTGAAACGAATTCACCCCTCCACTTT.

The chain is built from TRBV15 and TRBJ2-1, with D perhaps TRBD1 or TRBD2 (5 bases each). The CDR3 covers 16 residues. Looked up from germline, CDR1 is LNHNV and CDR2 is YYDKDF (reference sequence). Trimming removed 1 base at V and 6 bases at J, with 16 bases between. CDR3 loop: CATSRVPGREINEQFF. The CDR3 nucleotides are TGTGCCACCAGCAGAGTGCCGGGACGGGAAATCAATGAGCAGTTCTTC.

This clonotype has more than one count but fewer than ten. CDR3 nucleotides: TGTGCCAGCACAGGGGGGGTGATAATGAACACTGAAGCTTTCTTT. Amino acid sequence: CASTGGVIMNTEAFF. This rearrangement joins TRBV6-1 to TRBJ1-1; the match to TRBD1 covers 7 bases. This CDR3 comprises 15 residues. From germline, CDR1 is MNHNS and CDR2 SASEGT. V dropped 7 bases and J dropped 0; count of bases not matched to a gene: 8.

The DNA for the CDR3 is TGTGCCAGCAGTTACTCTCCGGGTCACTACGAGCAGTACGTC. The encoded protein is CASSYSPGHYEQYV. The chain links TRBV6-5 to TRBJ2-7; no firm D call. The germline CDR1 and CDR2 sequences are MNHEY and SVGAGI. V was clipped by 0 bases and J by 3 bases, with 9 bases between them. CDR3 length equals 14 residues.

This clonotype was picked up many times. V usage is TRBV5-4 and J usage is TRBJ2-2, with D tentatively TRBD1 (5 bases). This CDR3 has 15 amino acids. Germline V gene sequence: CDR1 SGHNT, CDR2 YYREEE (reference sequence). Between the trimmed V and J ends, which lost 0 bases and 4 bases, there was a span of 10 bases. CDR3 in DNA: TGTGCCAGCAGCTTGGCCAAGGGGATCACCGGGGAGCTGTTTTTT. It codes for CASSLAKGITGELFF.